These 7 T cell receptor beta chains share one sample of origin, sequenced in a study of blood T cell repertoires in COVID-19. Assay used: immunoSEQ multiplex PCR; TCRdb lists only in-frame clones, some missing. The sample shows about 140,000 clones, approximately 89% of them seen only once. The specimen was peripheral blood. The receptor set was obtained from a human donor in a cohort sampled during active COVID-19.

This clone was counted a few times. The chain is built from TRBV28 and TRBJ2-3, with D possibly TRBD1 on 5 matching bases. Trimming removed 3 bases from V and 2 bases from J, with 15 bases in between. CDR1 MDHEN and CDR2 SYDVKM come from the germline V gene. CDR3 length: 16 residues. The CDR3 region is CASSFFQGVSTDTQYF. Here the CDR3 DNA reads TGTGCCAGCAGTTTTTTTCAGGGCGTTTCCACAGATACGCAGTATTTT.

This chain uses TRBV5-1 with TRBJ1-1; a weak D match, TRBD1 (6 bases). CDR1 and CDR2 (germline): SGHRS, YFSETQ. V gave up 3 bases and J gave up 7 bases, with 13 bases separating them. The CDR3 sequence is 13 residues long. Written as DNA, the CDR3 is TGCGCCAGCAGCTCCCGGGACAATAATGAAGCTTTCTTT. Amino acids: CASSSRDNNEAFF. The full variable domain, completed using reference TRBV5-1 and TRBJ1-1, is KAGVTQTPRYLIKTRGQQVTLSCSPISGHRSVSWYQQTPGQGLQFLFEYFSETQRNKGNFPGRFSGRQFSNSRSEMNVSTLELGDSALYLCASSSRDNNEAFFGQGTRLTVV.

This CDR3 is CASSPKFGDRAYEQYF. Here the CDR3 DNA reads TGCGCCAGCAGCCCAAAGTTCGGGGACAGGGCCTACGAGCAGTACTTC. V and J are TRBV4-1 and TRBJ2-7, with TRBD1 matching 9 bases. Trimming took 4 bases from V and 2 from J; bases not matched to a gene: 9. Germline-derived CDR1 and CDR2 are MGHRA and YSYEKL. This CDR3 region has 16 residues.

This chain uses TRBV7-2 with TRBJ1-5; possible D gene TRBD1, 6 bases. The CDR3 runs to 13 residues. The V end was cut by 8 bases, the J end by 3 bases, with 11 bases between. CDR1 is SGHTA, CDR2 FQGNSA, per germline. Written as DNA, the CDR3 is TGTGCCAGCGCCGGACAGTTCAATCAGCCCCAGCATTTT. As protein: CASAGQFNQPQHF.

This chain uses TRBV7-9 with TRBJ1-2; the D gene is possibly TRBD1 (6 bases). Trimming cost V 2 bases and J 4 bases, with 14 bases left between them. Germline lookup yields CDR1 SEHNR and CDR2 FQNEAQ (reference sequence). The CDR3 runs 15 residues. The CDR3 coding sequence is TGTGCCAGCAGCTTAAATCGAACAGGGCGCTATGGCTACACCTTC. Encoded protein: CASSLNRTGRYGYTF.

The rearrangement links TRBV6-1 to TRBJ1-5; TRBD1 agrees at 11 bases. Germline V gene sequence: CDR1 MNHNS, CDR2 SASEGT. V shed 4 bases and J 6 bases; nucleotides not matched to a gene: 11. The CDR3 spans 17 residues. This CDR3 is CASSGGAGTGGIQPQHF. The CDR3 DNA reads TGTGCCAGCAGTGGGGGAGCCGGGACAGGGGGTATTCAGCCCCAGCATTTT.

This clone was recorded once. This chain connects TRBV3-1 (or the pseudogene TRBV3-2) to TRBJ2-7; 8 bases agree with TRBD2. This CDR3 has 14 amino acids. CDR1 is LGHDT, CDR2 YNNKEL, per germline (reference sequence). V dropped 7 bases and J dropped 0; count of bases not matched to a gene: 5. CDR3 DNA: TGTGCCAGCACCTCAAGCGGGGGCTCCTACGAGCAGTACTTC. Its protein product is CASTSSGGSYEQYF.